This T cell receptor (beta chain) was observed in a study of T cell responses to AZD1222 COVID-19 vaccine. The CDR3 is 16 amino acids. Germline lookup yields CDR1 SGHNT and CDR2 YYREEE (reference sequence). Trimming stripped 4 bases from V and 6 bases from J, with 19 bases between. TCRdb keeps only in-frame clones here, not all; method: immunoSEQ multiplex PCR. The sample contains some 140,000 clones, roughly nine tenths of which appear only once. The chain employs TRBV5-4 and TRBJ2-2, with D unclear. The source is an adult in good health. Sequencing used peripheral blood, obtained on day 0 of MenACWY control vaccination. In nucleotides, the CDR3 is TGTGCCAGCAGCCTGAGTATACGGTCCCAGGCCGGGGAGCTGTTTTTT. It specifies CASSLSIRSQAGELFF.